A selection of T cell receptor beta chains follows, all from one sample in a study of Ad26.COV2.S vaccination and SARS-CoV-2 variants. The assay was immunoSEQ multiplex PCR, and TCRdb's table has in-frame clones only and misses some. Of under 400,000 clones in the sample, 87% were seen once. The sample consisted of peripheral blood, taken in a trial of Ad26.COV2.S vaccine versus placebo. The receptors stem from a person between 18 and 59 years old who received the Ad26.COV2.S COVID-19 vaccine or a placebo. Both conserved end residues are part of each CDR3. D genes are given only for firm matches. Some rows mark clone size as missing; the rest say once, few, many or name a class of expanded clone.

>TRBD2|NA|TRBJ2-1|TRBV6-4
CASRVGAGGANEQFF
TGTGCCAGCAGGGTGGGGGCGGGGGGGGCCAATGAGCAGTTCTTC
>NA|NA|TRBJ2-7|TRBV3-1/TRBV3-2
CASSSVRGRKVYEQYF
TGTGCCAGCAGCTCGGTCCGGGGACGGAAAGTCTACGAGCAGTACTTC
>TRBD1|NA|TRBJ1-1|TRBV6-5
CATRTGSLTEAFF
TGTGCCACCAGGACAGGGTCGTTAACTGAAGCTTTCTTT
>TRBD1|once|TRBJ1-6|TRBV3-1/TRBV3-2
CASSRQGGMAILSLHF
TGTGCCAGCAGCCGACAGGGCGGCATGGCTATTTTATCCCTCCACTTT
>NA|NA|TRBJ2-7|TRBV29-1
CSVLTYEQYF
TGCAGCGTTCTTACCTACGAGCAGTACTTC
>NA|NA|TRBJ2-7|TRBV5-1
CASSHGLLSEQYF
TGCGCCAGCAGCCACGGACTTCTAAGCGAGCAGTACTTC
>NA|NA|TRBJ2-5|TRBV6-5
CASSYSFSRGETQYF
TGTGCCAGCAGTTACTCCTTTTCCAGGGGAGAGACCCAGTACTTC
>NA|NA|TRBJ1-6|TRBV7-9
CASSLKGYNSPLHF
TGTGCCAGCAGCCTTAAGGGGTACAATTCACCCCTCCACTTT
>NA|NA|TRBJ1-2|TRBV11-1
CASSALGVYGYTF
TGTGCCAGCAGCGCCCTAGGAGTCTATGGCTACACCTTC
>TRBD2|NA|TRBJ2-2|TRBV18
CASSRDDGLAGGELFF
TGTGCCAGCTCGCGGGACGACGGGCTAGCGGGCGGGGAGCTGTTTTTT
>TRBD1|NA|TRBJ1-4|TRBV4-3
CASSHDGTGVEKLFF
TGCGCCAGCAGCCACGACGGGACAGGGGTTGAAAAACTGTTTTTT
>TRBD2|NA|TRBJ2-1|TRBV5-4
CASSLRRAGGYNEQFF
TGTGCCAGCAGCTTAAGGCGAGCGGGGGGCTACAATGAGCAGTTCTTC
>TRBD1|NA|TRBJ1-2|TRBV6-1
CASSERGTGTGGYTF
TGTGCCAGCAGTGAAAGGGGGACAGGGACAGGGGGCTACACCTTC
>TRBD2|NA|TRBJ2-5|TRBV5-1
CASSLASGGETQYF
TGCGCCAGCAGCTTGGCTAGCGGGGGCGAGACCCAGTACTTC
>TRBD1|NA|TRBJ1-1|TRBV19
CASSITTTGTKRVAIWQAEAFF
TGTGCCAGTAGTATAACCACGACAGGGACTAAAAGGGTGGCTATCTGGCAGGCTGAAGCTTTCTTT
>NA|once|TRBJ2-7|TRBV5-1
CASSVDSRAEQYF
TGCGCCAGCAGCGTGGACAGCAGGGCCGAGCAGTACTTC
>NA|NA|TRBJ1-5|TRBV6-6
CASQNGGNQPQHF
TGTGCCAGCCAAAACGGGGGGAATCAGCCCCAGCATTTT
>NA|few|TRBJ1-5|TRBV5-1
CASSCRDGFEPQHF
TGCGCCAGCAGCTGCCGGGACGGGTTTGAGCCCCAGCATTTT
>TRBD1|NA|TRBJ2-3|TRBV24-1
CATSDALGQGPDTQYF
TGTGCCACCAGTGATGCCCTGGGACAGGGCCCAGATACGCAGTATTTT
>NA|once|TRBJ1-3|TRBV13
CASSVGHSNSGNTIYF
TGTGCCAGCAGCGTAGGACATAGCAACTCTGGAAACACCATATATTTT
>NA|NA|TRBJ1-2|TRBV7-9
CASSLKEAYGHTF
TGTGCCAGCAGCTTAAAGGAGGCCTATGGCCACACCTTC
>NA|once|TRBJ2-7|TRBV6-9
CASRDRAYEQYF
TGTGCCAGCAGGGACAGAGCCTACGAGCAGTACTTC
>NA|NA|TRBJ1-6|TRBV6-5
CASSYSGGYNSPLHF
TGTGCCAGCAGTTACTCAGGGGGGTATAATTCACCCCTCCACTTT
>TRBD2|NA|TRBJ2-2|TRBV2
CASRASGGAVGELFF
TGTGCCAGCAGGGCTAGCGGGGGGGCCGTCGGGGAGCTGTTTTTT
>NA|NA|TRBJ1-4|TRBV27
CASRPGTAVYEKLFF
TGTGCCAGCAGGCCCGGGACTGCAGTTTATGAAAAACTGTTTTTT
>NA|NA|TRBJ2-6|TRBV4-1
CASSQGFSGANVLTF
TGCGCCAGCAGCCAAGGGTTCTCTGGGGCCAACGTCCTGACTTTC
>NA|once|TRBJ1-1|TRBV5-1
CASSFYDLNTEAFF
TGCGCCAGCAGCTTTTACGACCTAAACACTGAAGCTTTCTTT
>NA|NA|TRBJ2-1|TRBV6-6
CASSYGGNEQFF
TGTGCCAGCAGTTACGGGGGAAATGAGCAGTTCTTC
>NA|NA|TRBJ1-3|TRBV5-1
CASSFGGTAFSGNTIYF
TGCGCCAGCAGCTTTGGAGGGACGGCTTTCTCTGGAAACACCATATATTTT
>NA|NA|TRBJ1-2|TRBV5-1
CASSLKGESNYGYTF
TGCGCCAGCAGCTTGAAAGGGGAATCTAACTATGGCTACACCTTC
>NA|NA|TRBJ2-7|TRBV15
CATSAYPRGGNEQYF
TGTGCCACCAGCGCCTATCCGAGGGGTGGAAACGAGCAGTACTTC
>NA|NA|TRBJ2-7|TRBV18
CASSPPVRTTYEQYF
TGTGCCAGCTCACCACCGGTCCGTACAACCTACGAGCAGTACTTC
>NA|NA|TRBJ1-1|TRBV7-7
CASSARKNTEAFF
TGTGCTAGCAGCGCCCGCAAGAACACTGAAGCTTTCTTT
>NA|NA|TRBJ1-1|TRBV11-1
CASSYNRRLNTEAFF
TGTGCCAGCAGCTATAACAGGAGATTGAACACTGAAGCTTTCTTT
>NA|NA|TRBJ1-1|TRBV12-3/TRBV12-4
CASSPADNTEAFF
TGTGCCAGCAGTCCGGCTGATAACACTGAAGCTTTCTTT
>NA|NA|TRBJ2-5|TRBV27
CASSLGQVGETQYF
TGTGCCAGCAGTTTAGGGCAGGTGGGGGAGACCCAGTACTTC